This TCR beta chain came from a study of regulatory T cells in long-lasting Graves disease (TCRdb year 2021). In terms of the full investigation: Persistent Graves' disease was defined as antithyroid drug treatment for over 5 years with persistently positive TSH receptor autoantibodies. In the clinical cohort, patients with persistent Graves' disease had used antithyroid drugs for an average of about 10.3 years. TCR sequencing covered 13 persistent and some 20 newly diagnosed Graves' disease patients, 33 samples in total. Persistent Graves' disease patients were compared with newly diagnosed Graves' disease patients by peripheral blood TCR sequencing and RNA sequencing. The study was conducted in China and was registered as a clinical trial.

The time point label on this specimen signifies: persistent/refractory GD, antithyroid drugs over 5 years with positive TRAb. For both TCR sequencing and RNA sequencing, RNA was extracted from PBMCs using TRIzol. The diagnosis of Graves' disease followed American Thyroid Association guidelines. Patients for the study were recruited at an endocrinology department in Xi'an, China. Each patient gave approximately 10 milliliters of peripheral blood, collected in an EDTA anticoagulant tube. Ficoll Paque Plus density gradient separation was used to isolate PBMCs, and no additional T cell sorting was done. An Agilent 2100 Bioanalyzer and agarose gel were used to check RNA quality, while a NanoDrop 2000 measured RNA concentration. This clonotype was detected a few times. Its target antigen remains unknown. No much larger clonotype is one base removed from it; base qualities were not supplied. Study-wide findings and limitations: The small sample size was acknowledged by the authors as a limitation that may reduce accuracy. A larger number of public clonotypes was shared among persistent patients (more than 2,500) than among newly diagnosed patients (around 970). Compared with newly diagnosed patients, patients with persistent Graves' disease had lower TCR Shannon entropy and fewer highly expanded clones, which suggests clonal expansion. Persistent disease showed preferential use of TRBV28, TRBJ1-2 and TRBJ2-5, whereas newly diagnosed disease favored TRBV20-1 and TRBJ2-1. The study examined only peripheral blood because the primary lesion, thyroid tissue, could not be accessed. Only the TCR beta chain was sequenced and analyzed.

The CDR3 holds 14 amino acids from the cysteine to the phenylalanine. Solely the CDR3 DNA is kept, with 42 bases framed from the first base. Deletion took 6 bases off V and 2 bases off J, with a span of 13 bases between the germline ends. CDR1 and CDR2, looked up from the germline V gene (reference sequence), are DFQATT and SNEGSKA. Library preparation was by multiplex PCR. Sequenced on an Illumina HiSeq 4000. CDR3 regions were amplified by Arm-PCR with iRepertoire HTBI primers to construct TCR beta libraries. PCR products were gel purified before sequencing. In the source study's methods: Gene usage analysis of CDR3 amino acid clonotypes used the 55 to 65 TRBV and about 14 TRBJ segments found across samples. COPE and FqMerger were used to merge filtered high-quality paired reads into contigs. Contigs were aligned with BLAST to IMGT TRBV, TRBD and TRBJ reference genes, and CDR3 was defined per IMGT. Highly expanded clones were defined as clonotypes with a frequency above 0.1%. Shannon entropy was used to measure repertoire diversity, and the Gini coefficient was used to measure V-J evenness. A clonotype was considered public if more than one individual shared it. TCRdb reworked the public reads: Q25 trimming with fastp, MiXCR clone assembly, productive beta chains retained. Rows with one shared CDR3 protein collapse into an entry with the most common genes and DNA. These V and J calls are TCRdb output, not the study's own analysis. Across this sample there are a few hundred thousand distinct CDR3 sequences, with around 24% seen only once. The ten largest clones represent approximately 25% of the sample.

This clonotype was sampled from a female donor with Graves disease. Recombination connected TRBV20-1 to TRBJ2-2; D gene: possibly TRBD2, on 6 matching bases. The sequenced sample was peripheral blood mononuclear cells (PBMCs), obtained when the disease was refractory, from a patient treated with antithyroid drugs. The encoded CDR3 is CSALRSGNTGELFF. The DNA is TGCAGTGCCCTTCGTAGCGGAAACACCGGGGAGCTGTTTTTT.